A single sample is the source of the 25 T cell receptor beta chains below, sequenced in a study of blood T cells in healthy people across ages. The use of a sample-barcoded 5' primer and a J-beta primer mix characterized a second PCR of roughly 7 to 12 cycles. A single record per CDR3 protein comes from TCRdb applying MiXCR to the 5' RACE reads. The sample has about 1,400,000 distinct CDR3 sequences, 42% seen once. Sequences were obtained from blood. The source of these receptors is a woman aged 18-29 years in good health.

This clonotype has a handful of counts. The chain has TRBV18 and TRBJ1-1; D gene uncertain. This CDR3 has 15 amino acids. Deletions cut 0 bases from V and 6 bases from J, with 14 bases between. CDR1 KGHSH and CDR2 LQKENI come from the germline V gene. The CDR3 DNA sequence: TGTGCCAGCTCACCACCGGGCCCATCGTTGGCTGAAGCTTTCTTT. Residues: CASSPPGPSLAEAFF.

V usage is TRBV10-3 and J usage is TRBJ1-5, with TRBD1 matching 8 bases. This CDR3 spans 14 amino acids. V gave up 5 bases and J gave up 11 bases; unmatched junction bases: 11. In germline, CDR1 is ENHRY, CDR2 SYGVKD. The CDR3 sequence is CAISIDRGPEAQHF. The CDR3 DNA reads TGTGCCATCAGTATCGACAGGGGACCAGAGGCCCAGCATTTT.

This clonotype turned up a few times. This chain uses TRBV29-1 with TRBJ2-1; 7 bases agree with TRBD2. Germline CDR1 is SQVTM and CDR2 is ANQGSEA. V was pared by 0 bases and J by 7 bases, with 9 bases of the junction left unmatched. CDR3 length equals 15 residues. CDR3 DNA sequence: TGCAGCGTTGAAGAGGGAGGGCAGGGCTGGAATGAGCAGTTCTTC. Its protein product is CSVEEGGQGWNEQFF.

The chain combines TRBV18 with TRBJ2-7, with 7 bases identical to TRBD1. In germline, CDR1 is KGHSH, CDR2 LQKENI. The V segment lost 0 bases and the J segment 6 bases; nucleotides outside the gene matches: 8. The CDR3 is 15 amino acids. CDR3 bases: TGTGCCAGCTCACCACCCGGGACAGAAGGACTCGAGCAGTACTTC. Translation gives CASSPPGTEGLEQYF.

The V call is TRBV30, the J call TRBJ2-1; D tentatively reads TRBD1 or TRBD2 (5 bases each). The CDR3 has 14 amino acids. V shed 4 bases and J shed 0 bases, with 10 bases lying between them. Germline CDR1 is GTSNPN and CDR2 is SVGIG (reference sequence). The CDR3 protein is CAWTTRGSYNEQFF. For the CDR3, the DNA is TGTGCCTGGACCACTAGGGGCTCCTACAATGAGCAGTTCTTC. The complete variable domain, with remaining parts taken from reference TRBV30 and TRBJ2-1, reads SQTIHQWPATLVQPVGSPLSLECTVEGTSNPNLYWYRQAAGRGLQLLFYSVGIGQISSEVPQNLSASRPQDRQFILSSKKLLLSDSGFYLCAWTTRGSYNEQFFGPGTRLTVL.

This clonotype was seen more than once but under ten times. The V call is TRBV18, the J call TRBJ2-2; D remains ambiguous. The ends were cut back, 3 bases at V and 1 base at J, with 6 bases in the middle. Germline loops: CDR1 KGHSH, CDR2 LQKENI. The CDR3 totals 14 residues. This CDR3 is CASSPPGNTGELFF. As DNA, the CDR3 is TGTGCCAGCTCACCGCCAGGGAACACCGGGGAGCTGTTTTTT.

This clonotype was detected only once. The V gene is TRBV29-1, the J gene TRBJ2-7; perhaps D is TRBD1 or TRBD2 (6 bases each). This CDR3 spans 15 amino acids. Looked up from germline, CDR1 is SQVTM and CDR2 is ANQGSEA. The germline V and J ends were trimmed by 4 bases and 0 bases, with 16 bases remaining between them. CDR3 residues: CSVGGRGANSYEQYF. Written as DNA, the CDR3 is TGCAGCGTTGGGGGGCGGGGAGCTAACTCCTACGAGCAGTACTTC.

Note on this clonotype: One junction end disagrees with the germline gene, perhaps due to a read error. This CDR3 reads CASSVAVAGGIYEQYF. The DNA of the CDR3 is TGTGCCAGCAGCGTAGCGGTAGCAGGGGGAATCTACGAGCAGTACTTC. V and J are TRBV7-8 and TRBJ2-7; the D gene is possibly TRBD1 (7 bases). Per the germline V gene, CDR1 is SGHVS and CDR2 is FQNEAQ. There are 16 residues in the CDR3.

The CDR3 coding sequence is TGCGCCAGCAGCTCCCAGGGACAGACCATGAACACTGAAGCTTTCTTT. Its translation: CASSSQGQTMNTEAFF. This sequence joins TRBV5-1 and TRBJ1-1, with 7 nucleotides matching TRBD1. This CDR3 spans 16 amino acids. With V trimmed by 3 bases and J by 0 bases, 8 bases remained unmatched. Germline assignment: CDR1 SGHRS and CDR2 YFSETQ.

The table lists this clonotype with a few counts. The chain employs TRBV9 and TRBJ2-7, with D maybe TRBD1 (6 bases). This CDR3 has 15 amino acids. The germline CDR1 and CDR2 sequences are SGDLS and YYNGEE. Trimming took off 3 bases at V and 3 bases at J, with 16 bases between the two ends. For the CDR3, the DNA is TGTGCCAGCAGCGGACACGGGGACAACAACTACGAGCAGTACTTC. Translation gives CASSGHGDNNYEQYF.

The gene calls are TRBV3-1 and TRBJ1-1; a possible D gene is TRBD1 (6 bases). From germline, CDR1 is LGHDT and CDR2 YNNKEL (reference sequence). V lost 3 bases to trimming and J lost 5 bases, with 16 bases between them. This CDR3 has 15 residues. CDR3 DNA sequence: TGTGCCAGCAGCCAGGCCTTGGGAGGGGGGACTGAAGCTTTCTTT. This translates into CASSQALGGGTEAFF. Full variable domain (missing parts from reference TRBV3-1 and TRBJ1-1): DTAVSQTPKYLVTQMGNDKSIKCEQNLGHDTMYWYKQDSKKFLKIMFSYNNKELIINETVPNRFSPKSPDKAHLNLHINSLELGDSAVYFCASSQALGGGTEAFFGQGTRLTVV.

The CDR3 region is CSALRAIAGGTDTQYF. For the CDR3, the DNA is TGCAGTGCTCTACGCGCTATAGCGGGGGGCACAGATACGCAGTATTTT. V and J are TRBV20-1 and TRBJ2-3, with TRBD2 matching over 9 bases. V dropped 5 bases and J dropped 1; count of bases not matched to a gene: 10. CDR1 and CDR2 (germline): DFQATT, SNEGSKA (reference sequence). The CDR3 has 16 amino acids.

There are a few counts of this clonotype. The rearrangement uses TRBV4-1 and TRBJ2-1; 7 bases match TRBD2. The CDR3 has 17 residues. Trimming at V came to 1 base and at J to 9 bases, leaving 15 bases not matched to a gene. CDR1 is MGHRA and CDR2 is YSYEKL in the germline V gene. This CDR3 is CASSQAVWEGPFGEQFF. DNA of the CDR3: TGCGCCAGCAGCCAAGCTGTATGGGAGGGCCCCTTCGGTGAGCAGTTCTTC.

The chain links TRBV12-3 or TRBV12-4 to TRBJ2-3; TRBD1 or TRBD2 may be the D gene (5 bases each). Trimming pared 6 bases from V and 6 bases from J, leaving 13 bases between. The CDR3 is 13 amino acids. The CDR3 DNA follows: TGTGCCAGCAGCCATGTAGGGACCGATACGCAGTATTTT. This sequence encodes CASSHVGTDTQYF.

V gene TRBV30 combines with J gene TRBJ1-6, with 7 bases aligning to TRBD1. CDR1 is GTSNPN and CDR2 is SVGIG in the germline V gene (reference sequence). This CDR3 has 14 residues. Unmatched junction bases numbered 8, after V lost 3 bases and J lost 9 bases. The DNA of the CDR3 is TGTGCCTGGAGCGGCGACAGGGTTTTTTCACCCCTCCACTTT. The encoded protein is CAWSGDRVFSPLHF.

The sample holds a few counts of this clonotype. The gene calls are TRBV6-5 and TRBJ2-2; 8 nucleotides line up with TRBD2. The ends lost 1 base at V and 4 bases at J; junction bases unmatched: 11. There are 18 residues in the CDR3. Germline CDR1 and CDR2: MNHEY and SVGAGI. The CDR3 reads CASSYFPRAGALTGELFF. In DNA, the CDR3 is TGTGCCAGCAGTTACTTTCCTCGAGCGGGAGCCCTCACCGGGGAGCTGTTTTTT.

The DNA of the CDR3 is TGTGCCAGCAGAGCCGCGGGAGCGGGGTACAATGAGCAGTTCTTC. It translates to CASRAAGAGYNEQFF. The chain joins TRBV6-6 to TRBJ2-1, with TRBD2 matching 7 bases. Germline CDR1 is MNHNY and CDR2 is SVGAGI (reference sequence). V trimming: 6 bases; J trimming: 4 bases; junction bases outside the gene matches: 9. The CDR3 covers 15 residues.

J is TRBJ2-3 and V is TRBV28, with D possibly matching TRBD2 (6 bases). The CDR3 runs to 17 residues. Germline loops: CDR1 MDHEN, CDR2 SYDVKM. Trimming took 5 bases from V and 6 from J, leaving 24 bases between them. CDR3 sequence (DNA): TGTGCCAGCAGTAACGGGGACTTGCTCCGGATGGGGGATACGCAGTATTTT. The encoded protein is CASSNGDLLRMGDTQYF.

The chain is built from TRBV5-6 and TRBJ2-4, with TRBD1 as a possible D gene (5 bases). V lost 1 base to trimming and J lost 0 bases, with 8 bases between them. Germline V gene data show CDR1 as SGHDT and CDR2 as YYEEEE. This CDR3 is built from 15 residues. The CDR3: CASSLKGLAKNIQYF. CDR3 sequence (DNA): TGTGCCAGCAGCTTGAAGGGGTTAGCCAAAAACATTCAGTACTTC. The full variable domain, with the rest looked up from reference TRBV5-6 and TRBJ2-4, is DAGVTQSPTHLIKTRGQQVTLRCSPKSGHDTVSWYQQALGQGPQFIFQYYEEEERQRGNFPDRFSGHQFPNYSSELNVNALLLGDSALYLCASSLKGLAKNIQYFGAGTRLSVL.

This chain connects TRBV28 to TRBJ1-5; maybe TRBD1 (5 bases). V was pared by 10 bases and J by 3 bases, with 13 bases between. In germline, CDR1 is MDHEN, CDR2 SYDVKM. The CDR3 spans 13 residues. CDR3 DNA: TGTGCCATCCGGGGGGAGAACAATCAGCCCCAGCATTTT. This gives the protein CAIRGENNQPQHF.

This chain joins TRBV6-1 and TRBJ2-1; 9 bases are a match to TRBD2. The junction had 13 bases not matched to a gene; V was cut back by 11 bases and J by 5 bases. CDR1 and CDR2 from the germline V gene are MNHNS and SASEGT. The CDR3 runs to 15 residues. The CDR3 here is CAGTLLAGAHNEQFF. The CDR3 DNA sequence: TGTGCCGGCACTTTACTAGCGGGCGCCCACAATGAGCAGTTCTTC.

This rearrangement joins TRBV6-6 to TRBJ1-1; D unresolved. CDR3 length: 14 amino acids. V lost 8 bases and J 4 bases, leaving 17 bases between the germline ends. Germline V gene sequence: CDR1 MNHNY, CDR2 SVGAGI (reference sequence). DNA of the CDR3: TGTGCCAGCCGGGAGACGGACGAGAGCACTGAAGCTTTCTTT. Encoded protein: CASRETDESTEAFF.

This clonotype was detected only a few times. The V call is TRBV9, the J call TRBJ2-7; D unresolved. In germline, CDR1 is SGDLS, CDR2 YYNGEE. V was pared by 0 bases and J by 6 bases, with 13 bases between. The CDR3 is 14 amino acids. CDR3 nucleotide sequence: TGTGCCAGCAGCGTAGATGGATCGACGCGCGAGCAGTACTTC. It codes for CASSVDGSTREQYF.

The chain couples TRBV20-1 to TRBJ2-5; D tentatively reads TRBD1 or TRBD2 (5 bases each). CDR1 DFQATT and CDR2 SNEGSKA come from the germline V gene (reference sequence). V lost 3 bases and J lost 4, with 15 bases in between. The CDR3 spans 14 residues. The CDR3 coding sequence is TGCAGTGCTAGGGGACCGGGAAGGGGAGAGACCCAGTACTTC. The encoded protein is CSARGPGRGETQYF.

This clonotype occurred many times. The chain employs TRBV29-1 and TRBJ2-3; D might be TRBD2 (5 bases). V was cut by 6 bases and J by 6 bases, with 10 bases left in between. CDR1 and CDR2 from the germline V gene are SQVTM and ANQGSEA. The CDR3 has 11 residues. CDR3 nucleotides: TGCAGCGTCTCGCGGACTGATACGCAGTATTTT. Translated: CSVSRTDTQYF.